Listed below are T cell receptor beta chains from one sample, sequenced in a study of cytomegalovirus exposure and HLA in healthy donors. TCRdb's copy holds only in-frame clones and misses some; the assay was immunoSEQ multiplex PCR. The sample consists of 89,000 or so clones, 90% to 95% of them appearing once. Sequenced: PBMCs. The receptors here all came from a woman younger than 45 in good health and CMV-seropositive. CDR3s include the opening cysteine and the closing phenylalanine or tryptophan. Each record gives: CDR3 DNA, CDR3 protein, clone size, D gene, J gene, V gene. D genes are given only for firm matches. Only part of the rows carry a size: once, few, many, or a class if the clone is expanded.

CDR3 DNA: TGTGCCAGCATTGAGGACAGGGCTTCAACCTACGAGCAGTACTTC
CDR3 protein: CASIEDRASTYEQYF
clone size: NA
D gene: TRBD1
J gene: TRBJ2-7
V gene: TRBV28

CDR3 DNA: TGTGCCAGCAGTTCCTTAGGGACAGGGACCGGGGCAGATACGCAGTATTTT
CDR3 protein: CASSSLGTGTGADTQYF
clone size: NA
D gene: TRBD1
J gene: TRBJ2-3
V gene: TRBV28

CDR3 DNA: TGTGCCAGCAGCTTGGATCCGCGGGGTGAGCAGTTCTTC
CDR3 protein: CASSLDPRGEQFF
clone size: NA
D gene: NA
J gene: TRBJ2-1
V gene: TRBV5-6

CDR3 DNA: TGTGCCAGCAGGACCGCGGATCGATATGGCTACACCTTC
CDR3 protein: CASRTADRYGYTF
clone size: NA
D gene: NA
J gene: TRBJ1-2
V gene: TRBV6-5

CDR3 DNA: TGTGCCAGTAGTATAGACCAGAACAATGAGCAGTTCTTC
CDR3 protein: CASSIDQNNEQFF
clone size: NA
D gene: NA
J gene: TRBJ2-1
V gene: TRBV19

CDR3 DNA: TGTGCCTGGAGGGTAGCGGGGAGCACAGATACGCAGTATTTT
CDR3 protein: CAWRVAGSTDTQYF
clone size: once
D gene: TRBD2
J gene: TRBJ2-3
V gene: TRBV30

CDR3 DNA: TGCGCCAGCAGCCAAGTTCAGACAGGCTTCGTGGGAGGGGCCAACGTCCTGACTTTC
CDR3 protein: CASSQVQTGFVGGANVLTF
clone size: NA
D gene: NA
J gene: TRBJ2-6
V gene: TRBV4-1

CDR3 DNA: TGTGCCAGCTCACCACACGGACTAGCGGGAAAATCGACCGGGGAGCTGTTTTTT
CDR3 protein: CASSPHGLAGKSTGELFF
clone size: NA
D gene: TRBD2
J gene: TRBJ2-2
V gene: TRBV18

CDR3 DNA: TGTGCCAGCAGTTTCAGCGGGTACTACAATGAGCAGTTCTTC
CDR3 protein: CASSFSGYYNEQFF
clone size: NA
D gene: NA
J gene: TRBJ2-1
V gene: TRBV28

CDR3 DNA: TGTGCCAGCAGTTCGACTAGCGGGAGGGCCACGGGGGAGACCCAGTACTTC
CDR3 protein: CASSSTSGRATGETQYF
clone size: NA
D gene: TRBD2
J gene: TRBJ2-5
V gene: TRBV7-7

CDR3 DNA: TGCGCCAGCAGCCCAATGCTCCAGGCGAACACTGAAGCTTTCTTT
CDR3 protein: CASSPMLQANTEAFF
clone size: NA
D gene: NA
J gene: TRBJ1-1
V gene: TRBV5-1

CDR3 DNA: TGTGCCAGTAGTCCCTGGACAGGGTCGTCCTATGGCTACACCTTC
CDR3 protein: CASSPWTGSSYGYTF
clone size: NA
D gene: TRBD1
J gene: TRBJ1-2
V gene: TRBV19

CDR3 DNA: TGTGCCAGCGCCATCACCCCGGGACTAGCGGGAGAGACCCAGTACTTC
CDR3 protein: CASAITPGLAGETQYF
clone size: NA
D gene: TRBD2
J gene: TRBJ2-5
V gene: TRBV7-6

CDR3 DNA: TGTGCCAGCAGTGGCCGGGACAGGGTGGGCGTAAAGACCCAGTACTTC
CDR3 protein: CASSGRDRVGVKTQYF
clone size: NA
D gene: TRBD1
J gene: TRBJ2-5
V gene: TRBV2

CDR3 DNA: TGTGCCAGCAGTGGGACTAGCGAAAACACCGGGGAGCTGTTTTTT
CDR3 protein: CASSGTSENTGELFF
clone size: NA
D gene: TRBD2
J gene: TRBJ2-2
V gene: TRBV6-6

CDR3 DNA: TGCAGTGCTTCGAAGCGGGATGAAGCTTTCTTT
CDR3 protein: CSASKRDEAFF
clone size: once
D gene: NA
J gene: TRBJ1-1
V gene: TRBV20-1

CDR3 DNA: TGCGCCAGCAGCCACGGCGACAGGGCCACTGAAAAACTGTTTTTT
CDR3 protein: CASSHGDRATEKLFF
clone size: NA
D gene: TRBD1
J gene: TRBJ1-4
V gene: TRBV4-3

CDR3 DNA: TGTGCCAGCTCACCTGGAACAGGGGTTAACGTTGTTCAGCCCCAGCATTTT
CDR3 protein: CASSPGTGVNVVQPQHF
clone size: NA
D gene: TRBD1
J gene: TRBJ1-5
V gene: TRBV18

CDR3 DNA: TGTGCCAGCAGTTTGTTCTTCGGTCCCCCCGGAGATGAAAAACTGTTTTTT
CDR3 protein: CASSLFFGPPGDEKLFF
clone size: NA
D gene: NA
J gene: TRBJ1-4
V gene: TRBV27

CDR3 DNA: TGTGCCAGCAGTGACTGGGCTAGCGGGAATGAGCAGTTCTTC
CDR3 protein: CASSDWASGNEQFF
clone size: NA
D gene: TRBD2
J gene: TRBJ2-1
V gene: TRBV6-4